Below, 24 T cell receptor beta chains from the same sample are listed, as sequenced in a study of chemoradiotherapy in HPV16-positive cancers. Sequencing was performed with immunoSEQ multiplex PCR; in TCRdb, only in-frame clones are kept and a portion is missing. The sample holds fewer than 6,000 clones; around 89% are singletons and the top ten take approximately 2%. Sequences were derived from blood, sampled from a patient who underwent chemoradiotherapy. These receptors originate from a human donor with HPV-associated anogenital cancer.

The chain joins TRBV19 to TRBJ2-4, with D possibly being TRBD1 or TRBD2 (5 bases each). This CDR3 has 13 amino acids. Germline-derived CDR1 and CDR2 are LNHDA and SQIVND (reference sequence). Trimming took 6 bases from V and 8 from J, leaving 14 bases between them. The CDR3 DNA reads as TGTGCCAGTAGCGAAACCCGAGGGGACATTCAGTACTTC. As protein: CASSETRGDIQYF.

J is TRBJ2-1 and V is TRBV5-4; no reliable D call. V was cut by 0 bases and J by 6 bases, with 10 bases left in between. The V gene's germline CDR1 is SGHNT and CDR2 YYREEE (reference sequence). The CDR3 has 14 amino acids. CDR3 coding DNA: TGTGCCAGCAGCTTGGGTGGCGTGCGCAATGAGCAGTTCTTC. Encoded protein: CASSLGGVRNEQFF. The full variable domain, with the rest looked up from reference TRBV5-4 and TRBJ2-1, is ETGVTQSPTHLIKTRGQQVTLRCSSQSGHNTVSWYQQALGQGPQFIFQYYREEENGRGNFPPRFSGLQFPNYSSELNVNALELDDSALYLCASSLGGVRNEQFFGPGTRLTVL.

This chain connects TRBV11-1 to TRBJ2-1, with TRBD1 identical over 8 bases. The junction had 7 bases not matched to a gene; V was cut back by 5 bases and J by 4 bases. Germline assignment: CDR1 SGHAT and CDR2 FQDESV (reference sequence). The length of the CDR3 is 15 residues. The DNA of the CDR3 is TGTGCCAGCAGCCTGGGGACAGGAGATTACAATGAGCAGTTCTTC. It yields the protein CASSLGTGDYNEQFF.

The chain combines TRBV13 with TRBJ2-1; tentative D call: TRBD2 (6 bases). The CDR3 loop spans 16 amino acids. Trimming pared 5 bases from V and 0 bases from J, leaving 14 bases between. Germline CDR1 PRHDT, CDR2 FYEKMQ (reference sequence). Here the CDR3 reads CASSPGDSSSYNEQFF. The DNA of the CDR3 is TGTGCCAGCAGCCCGGGGGACTCCAGCTCCTACAATGAGCAGTTCTTC.

V is TRBV7-9 and J is TRBJ1-1, with 10 bases identical to TRBD1. The length of the CDR3 is 14 residues. V was pared by 4 bases and J by 8 bases, with 7 bases of the junction left unmatched. Germline values: CDR1 SEHNR, CDR2 FQNEAQ (reference sequence). The CDR3, as DNA: TGTGCCAGCAGCTCAATAGGGGACAGGGGAGAAGCTTTCTTT. Protein: CASSSIGDRGEAFF.

The chain is built from TRBV5-1 and TRBJ2-5; D is unclear. The CDR3 spans 13 residues. V shed 2 bases and J shed 5 bases, with 10 bases lying between them. CDR1 is SGHRS and CDR2 is YFSETQ in the germline V gene. The CDR3 bases are TGCGCCAGCAGCTTACGGCACGGGGAGACCCAGTACTTC. This codes for CASSLRHGETQYF.

V and J are TRBV2 and TRBJ2-5; 7 bases align to TRBD1. This CDR3 has 14 amino acids. Germline loops: CDR1 SNHLY, CDR2 FYNNEI. Germline trimming cut 3 bases from V and 4 bases from J; bases unmatched to any gene: 5. CDR3 DNA: TGTGCCAGCAGTGATGTAGGGGGCGGAGAGACCCAGTACTTC. Protein: CASSDVGGGETQYF.

The genes are TRBV29-1 and TRBJ1-3, with 11 bases fitting TRBD1. V lost 5 bases, J lost 3 bases, and 9 bases stayed unmatched. The germline V gene has CDR1 SQVTM and CDR2 ANQGSEA. CDR3 length: 16 residues. Written as DNA, the CDR3 is TGCAGCGTTCGTAAGGGCGGGACAGGGGGTGGAAACACCATATATTTT. Its protein product is CSVRKGGTGGGNTIYF. The full variable domain, with the rest looked up from reference TRBV29-1 and TRBJ1-3, is SAVISQKPSRDICQRGTSLTIQCQVDSQVTMMFWYRQQPGQSLTLIATANQGSEATYESGFVIDKFPISRPNLTFSTLTVSNMSPEDSSIYLCSVRKGGTGGGNTIYFGEGSWLTVV.

This chain connects TRBV11-1 to TRBJ2-3; D is undetermined. Germline values: CDR1 SGHAT, CDR2 FQDESV (reference sequence). Trimming took off 5 bases at V and 4 bases at J, with 16 bases between the two ends. The CDR3 runs to 15 residues. The chain's CDR3 is CASSPRHRVADTQYF. The CDR3 nucleotides read TGTGCCAGCAGCCCCCGGCATCGAGTTGCAGATACGCAGTATTTT.

The rearrangement links TRBV19 to TRBJ2-3, with D possibly being TRBD2 (6 bases). This CDR3 is 15 amino acids long. Per the germline V gene, CDR1 is LNHDA and CDR2 is SQIVND (reference sequence). Between the trimmed V and J ends, which lost 7 bases and 0 bases, there was a span of 14 bases. This chain's CDR3 is CASKLGTASTDTQYF. The CDR3 DNA reads as TGTGCCAGTAAACTCGGGACTGCCAGCACAGATACGCAGTATTTT.

The CDR3 protein is CSVEFLRGDYGYTF. The CDR3 nucleotides are TGCAGCGTTGAATTCCTCAGGGGGGACTATGGCTACACCTTC. This chain links TRBV29-1 with TRBJ1-2; 7 bases map to TRBD1. The junction had 6 bases not matched to a gene; V was cut back by 2 bases and J by 3 bases. Germline V gene data show CDR1 as SQVTM and CDR2 as ANQGSEA. The CDR3 sequence is 14 residues long.

The rearrangement joins TRBV6-5 to TRBJ1-1; no firm D call. This CDR3 is 11 amino acids long. With 7 bases removed from V and 4 bases from J, the gap between germline ends came to 7 bases. Germline CDR1 MNHEY, CDR2 SVGAGI. CDR3 sequence (DNA): TGTGCCAGCACCGGATTCACTGAAGCTTTCTTT. Residues: CASTGFTEAFF.

The chain combines TRBV10-2 with TRBJ2-3; D may be TRBD2 (5 bases). The CDR3 spans 15 residues. Germline-derived CDR1 and CDR2 are WSHSY and SAAADI. Between the trimmed V and J ends, which lost 2 bases and 5 bases, there was a span of 14 bases. In DNA, the CDR3 is TGCGCCAGCAGTGAGATTCCTAGCTTGTTAGATACGCAGTATTTT. It codes for CASSEIPSLLDTQYF.

CDR3 residues: CASEAYSGELFF. For the CDR3, the DNA is TGTGCCAGCGAAGCCTACAGCGGGGAGCTGTTTTTT. J is TRBJ2-2 and V is TRBV9, with D hard to call. There are 12 residues in the CDR3. Trimming removed 7 bases from V and 7 bases from J, with 11 bases in between. Looked up from germline, CDR1 is SGDLS and CDR2 is YYNGEE.

V usage is TRBV19 and J usage is TRBJ1-1; perhaps TRBD1 as D (6 bases). The CDR3 consists of 12 residues. Trimming stripped 5 bases from V and 8 bases from J, with 12 bases between. Germline loops: CDR1 LNHDA, CDR2 SQIVND (reference sequence). The DNA for the CDR3 is TGTGCCAGTAGTTCGAGAGGGGGAGAAGCTTTCTTT. Translated: CASSSRGGEAFF.

This chain joins TRBV9 and TRBJ2-1, with TRBD1 identical over 8 bases. This CDR3 has 15 amino acids. Germline CDR1 SGDLS, CDR2 YYNGEE. The J segment lost 7 bases and the V segment lost 0 bases, leaving 6 bases of the junction unmatched. CDR3: CASSVEDRVGNEQFF. As DNA, the CDR3 is TGTGCCAGCAGCGTAGAGGACAGGGTTGGGAATGAGCAGTTCTTC.

The chain has TRBV6-5 and TRBJ1-5; 7 bases map to TRBD1. This CDR3 region has 15 residues. V was pared by 2 bases and J by 1 base, with 2 bases of the junction left unmatched. Germline V gene sequence: CDR1 MNHEY, CDR2 SVGAGI. CDR3 bases: TGTGCCAGCAGTTACCAGGGGGAGAGCAATCAGCCCCAGCATTTT. Translated: CASSYQGESNQPQHF.

This chain uses TRBV13 with TRBJ1-2, with 11 bases matching TRBD1. The V gene's germline CDR1 is PRHDT and CDR2 FYEKMQ (reference sequence). The V segment lost 6 bases and the J segment 8 bases; nucleotides outside the gene matches: 11. The CDR3 has 15 amino acids. CDR3 sequence reads: CASSYGQGASSGYTF. The DNA of the CDR3 is TGTGCCAGCAGTTACGGACAGGGGGCAAGTAGCGGCTACACCTTC.

This clone appeared a single time. The chain has TRBV6-1 and TRBJ1-3, with D hard to call. The germline CDR1 and CDR2 sequences are MNHNS and SASEGT. This CDR3 spans 15 amino acids. Trimming pared 2 bases from V and 9 bases from J, leaving 17 bases between. This CDR3 is CASSEMWTTTSTIYF. The CDR3 DNA follows: TGTGCCAGCAGTGAAATGTGGACTACAACAAGCACCATATATTTT.

A single count supports this clone. The V call is TRBV6-5, the J call TRBJ1-2; tentative D call: TRBD1 (5 bases). V was pared by 0 bases and J by 7 bases, with 9 bases between. The CDR3 covers 13 residues. Germline CDR1 and CDR2: MNHEY and SVGAGI. In nucleotides, the CDR3 is TGTGCCAGCAGTTACTCGAGGGGAGGTGGCTACACCTTC. The encoded protein is CASSYSRGGGYTF.

The chain carries TRBV30 and TRBJ2-7; the D is unclear. Trimming took 0 bases from V and 3 from J, leaving 6 bases between them. This CDR3 region has 12 residues. The V gene's germline CDR1 is GTSNPN and CDR2 SVGIG (reference sequence). CDR3 sequence: CAWSVSVYEQYF. The CDR3 nucleotides read TGTGCCTGGAGTGTCTCAGTCTACGAGCAGTACTTC.

This chain connects TRBV7-2 to TRBJ2-2; perhaps D is TRBD1 or TRBD2 (6 bases each). CDR1 is SGHTA, CDR2 FQGNSA, per germline. The CDR3 runs to 15 residues. Trimming left V 5 bases short and J 3 bases short, with 13 bases between. The CDR3 DNA follows: TGTGCCAGCAGCCCCTGGGGGGCTGACACCGGGGAGCTGTTTTTT. It yields the protein CASSPWGADTGELFF.

The gene calls are TRBV6-5 and TRBJ1-2, with TRBD1 identical over 9 bases. Germline V lookup: CDR1 MNHEY, CDR2 SVGAGI. The length of the CDR3 is 15 residues. Trimming removed 7 bases from V and 2 bases from J; junction bases left unmatched: 8. CDR3 in amino acids: CASTSGGTGNYGYTF. CDR3 bases: TGTGCCAGCACCTCGGGGGGGACAGGGAACTATGGCTACACCTTC.

V is TRBV7-3 and J is TRBJ1-6, with TRBD1 matching over 7 bases. Germline V gene lookup returns CDR1 SGHTA and CDR2 FQGTGA. This CDR3 is 14 amino acids long. The V gene end was trimmed by 0 bases and the J gene end by 8 bases; junction bases not matched to a gene: 1. CDR3 region: CASSLTGGDSPLHF. The CDR3 DNA sequence: TGTGCCAGCAGCTTAACAGGGGGCGATTCACCCCTCCACTTT.